Below, one T cell receptor beta chain is given with its context. The antigen remains unidentified. V was shortened by 2 bases and J by 11 bases, with 14 bases between the two germline ends. The germline CDR1 and CDR2 sequences are SGHRS and YFSETQ. The CDR3 runs 13 residues. This entry belongs to a study of cytomegalovirus exposure and HLA in healthy donors. General study findings and limits: Per a prior analysis, the majority of TCR beta V segments were productive roughly 87% or roughly 30% of the time. Across donors, most TCRs were seen rarely, yet some public ones were widespread. The authors confirmed in vitro that three CMV-associated chains were specific for CMV antigens.

PCR was performed using 60 Vbeta and 13 Jbeta primers. Measured with immunoSEQ multiplex PCR; TCRdb has only the in-frame clones, and not every one. The sample lists 110,000 to 150,000 clones, just under 85% occurring once. Donors counted as nominally healthy when sampled, yet unrecorded immune exposures were likely. The TCR originated in a woman aged 40 to 50 in good health and CMV-seronegative. The material sequenced was PBMCs. This chain connects TRBV5-1 to TRBJ2-1, with D possibly matching TRBD1 (6 bases). The CDR3 sequence: CASSLHARDKQFF. CDR3 DNA: TGCGCCAGCAGCTTACACGCCCGGGACAAGCAGTTCTTC.